This entry is about one T cell receptor beta chain. This sample also contains other DNA sequences that code for the same CDR3. This entry is derived from a study of blood T cell repertoires in COVID-19. Across the study: Sites across the United States, Italy and Spain contributed samples from acute and convalescent COVID-19. T cells, B-cell-depleted T cells, or PBMCs supplied cDNA or gDNA.

In the source study's methods: Amplification from reference gene primers served as the basis for estimated nucleated cell counts. Profiling relied on immunoSEQ multiplex PCR, and the TCRdb table lists in-frame clones only, not all of them. The D gene and trimming were derived from the DNA, and the V and J assignments and clone size from that table. The sample shows under 300,000 clones, roughly 86% of them seen only once. The clonotype originates from a man between 18 and 35 years old with active or convalescent COVID-19. Sequencing was performed on peripheral blood.

CDR3 region: CATRQGSYEQYF. The CDR3, as DNA: TGTGCCACCCGACAGGGCTCCTACGAGCAGTACTTC. The chain has TRBV2 and TRBJ2-7; 7 bases map to TRBD1. Germline V CDR1 and CDR2: SNHLY, FYNNEI. This CDR3 is 12 amino acids long. J lost 0 bases, V lost 10 bases, and 3 bases had no gene match.